The 7 T cell receptor beta chains reported below all come from one sample, sequenced in a study of T-cell memory formation after mild COVID-19. Each CDR3 protein gets one entry after TCRdb re-called the 5' RACE reads with MiXCR. This table holds more than 350,000 distinct CDR3 sequences, approximately 15% found once. The material sequenced was PBMCs or a T cell subset sorted from them (not recorded which). The origin of the receptors is a man aged 18 to 30 who had mild COVID-19 (a few samples of this study predate the infection). Cell type and time point are not known.

This clonotype was detected ten times or more. V and J are TRBV7-2 and TRBJ2-5; D could derive from TRBD1 or TRBD2 (5 bases each). CDR1 and CDR2 (germline): SGHTA, FQGNSA. Between the trimmed V and J ends, which lost 0 bases and 1 base, there was a span of 6 bases. This CDR3 contains 14 residues. The CDR3 DNA reads as TGTGCCAGCAGCTTAGCTGGGACCCAAGAGACCCAGTACTTC. Amino acid sequence: CASSLAGTQETQYF.

V and J are TRBV19 and TRBJ2-1; D gene unclear. The CDR3 has 12 residues. V was shortened by 0 bases and J by 5 bases, with 2 bases between the two germline ends. Germline V CDR1 and CDR2: LNHDA, SQIVND (reference sequence). The CDR3 DNA reads TGTGCCAGTAGTATAGAGAACAATGAGCAGTTCTTC. Protein sequence: CASSIENNEQFF.

This clonotype showed up just once. The V call is TRBV5-6, the J call TRBJ1-1; D possibly corresponds to TRBD1 (6 bases). Trimming cost V 4 bases and J 5 bases, with 24 bases left between them. This CDR3 is 17 amino acids long. Looked up from germline, CDR1 is SGHDT and CDR2 is YYEEEE. CDR3 nucleotide sequence: TGTGCCAGCAGCATAACCTTCTGGCGGGGGCCCTGGACTGAAGCTTTCTTT. Protein sequence: CASSITFWRGPWTEAFF.

This clonotype was recorded at least ten times. This chain links TRBV5-1 with TRBJ2-5; 10 bases map to TRBD2. The germline gives CDR1 SGHRS, CDR2 YFSETQ. V was clipped by 3 bases and J by 5 bases; unmatched bases: 13. The CDR3 is 17 amino acids. DNA for the CDR3: TGCGCCAGCAGCTCCGGACTAGCGGCCCCTGGGGGGGAGACCCAGTACTTC. As protein: CASSSGLAAPGGETQYF.

The chain uses TRBV6-5 and TRBJ1-2; 11 bases are shared with TRBD1. V gave up 0 bases and J gave up 2 bases; unmatched junction bases: 8. Germline V CDR1 and CDR2: MNHEY, SVGAGI. The CDR3 length is 18 residues. DNA of the CDR3: TGTGCCAGCAGTTACTCTGGACAGGGGGCCATTAAAAACTATGGCTACACCTTC. Translated, it gives CASSYSGQGAIKNYGYTF.

The gene calls are TRBV5-1 and TRBJ2-2; 7 bases fit TRBD1. This CDR3 is 16 amino acids long. The germline V gene has CDR1 SGHRS and CDR2 YFSETQ. Trimming at V came to 4 bases and at J to 3 bases, leaving 9 bases not matched to a gene. In nucleotides, the CDR3 is TGCGCCAGCAGCCCATCAGACAGGGCCTACACCGGGGAGCTGTTTTTT. Its translation is CASSPSDRAYTGELFF.

As DNA, the CDR3 is TGTGCCAGCAGCTTGGATCTTGGGGAGAGCACAGATACGCAGTATTTT. Residues: CASSLDLGESTDTQYF. The gene calls are TRBV5-6 and TRBJ2-3; D perhaps matches TRBD2 (5 bases). CDR1 and CDR2 from the germline V gene are SGHDT and YYEEEE. CDR3 size: 16 residues. V was shortened by 0 bases and J by 0 bases, with 11 bases between the two germline ends.